This T cell receptor (beta chain) was recorded in a study of shared T cell receptors in the human thymus. Only in-frame clones appear in the TCRdb table, and some are missing; sequencing was by immunoSEQ multiplex PCR. The data show hundreds of thousands of clones, more than 75% seen once. CDR1 MNHNS and CDR2 SASEGT come from the germline V gene. The V and J ends lost 1 base and 0 bases respectively, with 25 bases between them. This CDR3 contains 21 residues. This sample also appeared in a second study, on human thymus T cells. That work contributes: Serving as donors were healthy Finnish infants, each of whom was having open corrective surgery for congenital heart defects. Corrective heart surgery yielded resections, and these provided the thymus tissue. Repertoires from thymus and blood appeared to show biased V and J gene usage.

The chain uses TRBV6-1 and TRBJ1-3, with D hard to call. The sample comprised thymocytes. This TCR derives from a boy younger than two with a congenital heart defect. The CDR3, as DNA: TGTGCCAGCAGTGAAGTGCTGGGCACTCAAACCTCGCACCACTCTGGAAACACCATATATTTT. Translated, it gives CASSEVLGTQTSHHSGNTIYF.